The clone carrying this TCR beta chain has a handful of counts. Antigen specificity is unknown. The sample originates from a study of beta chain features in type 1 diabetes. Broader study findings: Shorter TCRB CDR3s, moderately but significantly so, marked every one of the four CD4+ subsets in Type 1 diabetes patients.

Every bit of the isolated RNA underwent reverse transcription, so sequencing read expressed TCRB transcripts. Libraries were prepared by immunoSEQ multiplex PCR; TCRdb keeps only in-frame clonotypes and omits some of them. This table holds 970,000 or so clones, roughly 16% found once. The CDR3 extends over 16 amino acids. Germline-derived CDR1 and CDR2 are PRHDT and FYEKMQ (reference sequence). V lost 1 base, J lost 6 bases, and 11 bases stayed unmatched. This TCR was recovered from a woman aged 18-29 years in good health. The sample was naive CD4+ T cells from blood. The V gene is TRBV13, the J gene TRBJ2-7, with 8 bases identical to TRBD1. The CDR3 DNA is TGTGCCAGCAGCTTAGTTCGTCCTCGGACAGGGCTCGAGCAGTACTTC. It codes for CASSLVRPRTGLEQYF. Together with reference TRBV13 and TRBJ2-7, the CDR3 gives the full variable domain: AAGVIQSPRHLIKEKRETATLKCYPIPRHDTVYWYQQGPGQDPQFLISFYEKMQSDKGSIPDRFSAQQFSDYHSELNMSSLELGDSALYFCASSLVRPRTGLEQYFGPGTRLTVT.